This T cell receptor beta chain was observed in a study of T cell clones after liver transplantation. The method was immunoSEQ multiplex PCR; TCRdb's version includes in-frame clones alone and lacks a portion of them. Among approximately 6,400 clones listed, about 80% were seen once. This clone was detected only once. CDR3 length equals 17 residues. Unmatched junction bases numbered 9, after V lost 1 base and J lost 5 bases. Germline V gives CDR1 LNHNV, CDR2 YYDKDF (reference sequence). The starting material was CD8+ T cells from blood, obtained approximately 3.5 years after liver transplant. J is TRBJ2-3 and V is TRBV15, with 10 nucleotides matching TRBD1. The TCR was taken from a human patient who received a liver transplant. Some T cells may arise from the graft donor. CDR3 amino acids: CATSRADRGRSRDTQYF. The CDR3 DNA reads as TGTGCCACCAGCAGAGCCGACAGGGGGCGGTCGCGAGATACGCAGTATTTT. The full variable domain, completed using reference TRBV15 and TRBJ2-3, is DAMVIQNPRYQVTQFGKPVTLSCSQTLNHNVMYWYQQKSSQAPKLLFHYYDKDFNNEADTPDNFQSRRPNTSFCFLDIRSPGLGDTAMYLCATSRADRGRSRDTQYFGPGTRLTVL.